Below, 31 T cell receptor beta chains from the same sample are listed, as sequenced in a study of shared clonotypes between healthy human individuals. Clones were sequenced by immunoSEQ multiplex PCR, and TCRdb holds only the in-frame ones, with some missing. This sample has about 1 million clones, with roughly 75% found just once. Input material: memory CD4+ T cells sorted from blood. Subset in this sample: CD45RA-negative fraction. The origin of the receptors is a man aged 18 to 29 in good health.

The chain recombines TRBV5-5 with TRBJ1-6, with 9 positions matching TRBD1. With V trimmed by 3 bases and J by 8 bases, 6 bases remained unmatched. The CDR3 has 15 amino acids. Germline-derived CDR1 and CDR2 are SGHKS and YYEKEE (reference sequence). The CDR3 spells CASSWKQGADSPLHF. The CDR3 bases are TGTGCCAGCAGCTGGAAACAGGGGGCTGATTCACCCCTCCACTTT.

CDR3 coding DNA: TGCGCCAGCAGCGTGGACACGTCAAACACTGAAGCTTTCTTT. As protein: CASSVDTSNTEAFF. The gene calls are TRBV5-1 and TRBJ1-1; the D gene is possibly TRBD1 (5 bases). The CDR3 covers 14 residues. Germline V gene lookup returns CDR1 SGHRS and CDR2 YFSETQ. V was cut by 4 bases and J by 2 bases, with 12 bases left in between.

This chain connects TRBV6-5 to TRBJ2-4, with 7 bases identical to TRBD1. CDR1 is MNHEY, CDR2 SVGAGI, per germline. There are 15 residues in the CDR3. The junction had 9 bases not matched to a gene; V was cut back by 6 bases and J by 4 bases. The DNA for the CDR3 is TGTGCCAGCAGCTACGGGACAGCCTCAAAAAACATTCAGTACTTC. Translating it yields CASSYGTASKNIQYF.

Here the CDR3 reads CASGLGGRNSEQFF. DNA for the CDR3: TGTGCTAGTGGTTTGGGGGGGAGGAACAGTGAGCAGTTCTTC. The genes are TRBV12-5 and TRBJ2-1, with a weak D call TRBD2 (6 bases). Per germline, CDR1 LGHNT and CDR2 FRNRAP. Trimming took off 1 base at V and 9 bases at J, with 13 bases between the two ends. The CDR3 is 14 amino acids.

This clone was seen only a few times. The chain's CDR3 is CASSLDEVAEAFF. DNA for the CDR3: TGTGCCAGCAGCTTGGATGAGGTAGCTGAAGCTTTCTTT. V is TRBV5-4 and J is TRBJ1-1; the D is unclear. Germline V gives CDR1 SGHNT, CDR2 YYREEE (reference sequence). The CDR3 totals 13 residues. Trimming shortened V by 0 bases and J by 6 bases, and 9 bases separated the two germline ends.

The gene calls are TRBV6-1 and TRBJ2-7; 9 nucleotides match TRBD1. CDR3 length: 15 amino acids. V was pared by 6 bases and J by 3 bases, with 9 bases of the junction left unmatched. CDR1 is MNHNS, CDR2 SASEGT, per germline. The CDR3 here is CASRPDRGRGYEQYF. The CDR3 nucleotides are TGTGCCAGCAGACCAGACAGGGGGAGAGGCTACGAGCAGTACTTC.

The CDR3 DNA sequence: TGTGCCAGCAGTTTAAGGGGCAGGGTCGGGAATGGCTACACCTTC. It codes for CASSLRGRVGNGYTF. The chain couples TRBV28 to TRBJ1-2; D possibly corresponds to TRBD1 (5 bases). In germline, CDR1 is MDHEN, CDR2 SYDVKM. The CDR3 runs to 15 residues. The V end was cut by 2 bases, the J end by 6 bases, with 16 bases between.

On this clone itself: This CDR3 is also generated by other DNA sequences in the sample. The CDR3 sequence is CASSFGENTEAFF. CDR3 DNA: TGTGCCAGCAGCTTTGGGGAGAACACTGAAGCTTTCTTT. The chain recombines TRBV7-9 with TRBJ1-1, with no clear D. The CDR3 loop spans 13 amino acids. Germline loops: CDR1 SEHNR, CDR2 FQNEAQ (reference sequence). Trimming pared 3 bases from V and 1 base from J, leaving 6 bases between.

This chain links TRBV5-1 with TRBJ1-1; D unresolved. The germline V gene encodes CDR1 SGHRS and CDR2 YFSETQ. V was cut by 7 bases and J by 0 bases, with 13 bases left in between. CDR3 length equals 14 residues. CDR3 nucleotide sequence: TGCGCCAGCTTTGAACAGAGCTTGAACACTGAAGCTTTCTTT. It is translated as CASFEQSLNTEAFF.

This clone came up once. The chain is built from TRBV6-6 and TRBJ2-1; TRBD1 aligns across 9 bases. The V gene's germline CDR1 is MNHNY and CDR2 SVGAGI (reference sequence). Trimming removed 5 bases from V and 8 bases from J; junction bases left unmatched: 7. This CDR3 contains 14 residues. This CDR3 reads CASSIPGTGYEQFF. CDR3 DNA sequence: TGTGCCAGCAGTATACCCGGGACAGGGTATGAGCAGTTCTTC.

The chain is built from TRBV9 and TRBJ2-7; D gene ambiguous. The ends were cut back, 0 bases at V and 6 bases at J, with 4 bases in the middle. Germline CDR1 SGDLS, CDR2 YYNGEE. The CDR3 sequence is 11 residues long. CDR3 loop: CASSVGGEQYF. CDR3 in DNA: TGTGCCAGCAGCGTAGGGGGCGAGCAGTACTTC.

Turning to this clone: This sample includes further DNA sequences coding for the same CDR3. This chain joins TRBV7-9 and TRBJ2-1, with D tentatively TRBD1 or TRBD2 (5 bases each). Trimming took off 5 bases at V and 4 bases at J, with 12 bases between the two ends. Germline V gene data show CDR1 as SEHNR and CDR2 as FQNEAQ (reference sequence). The CDR3 length is 14 residues. DNA of the CDR3: TGTGCCAGCAGCCCAGGTGGGGGTTACAATGAGCAGTTCTTC. Protein product: CASSPGGGYNEQFF.

The J gene is TRBJ1-1, the V gene TRBV6-6; 7 bases are shared with TRBD1. The V gene's germline CDR1 is MNHNY and CDR2 SVGAGI (reference sequence). J lost 1 base, V lost 5 bases, and 7 bases had no gene match. CDR3 length: 15 residues. Here the CDR3 DNA reads TGTGCCAGCAGTGCCCCGGGACAGTCGAACACTGAAGCTTTCTTT. It codes for CASSAPGQSNTEAFF.

Comment on this clone: This sample also contains other DNA sequences that code for the same CDR3. The chain carries TRBV2 and TRBJ1-1; D might be TRBD1 (5 bases). The CDR3 has 14 residues. Trimming removed 2 bases from V and 4 bases from J, with 11 bases in between. Germline V gives CDR1 SNHLY, CDR2 FYNNEI. CDR3 loop: CASSERGGITEAFF. DNA for the CDR3: TGTGCCAGCAGTGAACGTGGGGGGATCACTGAAGCTTTCTTT. The complete variable domain, with remaining parts taken from reference TRBV2 and TRBJ1-1, reads EPEVTQTPSHQVTQMGQEVILRCVPISNHLYFYWYRQILGQKVEFLVSFYNNEISEKSEIFDDQFSVERPDGSNFTLKIRSTKLEDSAMYFCASSERGGITEAFFGQGTRLTVV.

This sequence joins TRBV11-3 and TRBJ2-7; 9 positions match TRBD1. The V gene end was trimmed by 5 bases and the J gene end by 5 bases; junction bases not matched to a gene: 4. CDR1 and CDR2 from the germline V gene are SGHNT and YENEEA. This CDR3 contains 13 residues. The DNA of the CDR3 is TGTGCCAGCAGCCAGGACAGGGGCGACGAGCAGTACTTC. This encodes CASSQDRGDEQYF.

The J gene is TRBJ2-2, the V gene TRBV4-3, with D perhaps TRBD2 (6 bases). This CDR3 is built from 16 residues. Germline loops: CDR1 LGHNA, CDR2 YSLEER. V dropped 1 base and J dropped 5 bases, with 14 bases sitting between them. CDR3 nucleotide sequence: TGCGCCAGCAGCCAAGCGGGGGTAAAAGCTACCGGGGAGCTGTTTTTT. Its translation is CASSQAGVKATGELFF.

This chain joins TRBV27 and TRBJ1-4, with D hard to call. V dropped 1 base and J dropped 6 bases, with 9 bases sitting between them. CDR3 size: 14 residues. The germline CDR1 and CDR2 sequences are MNHEY and SMNVEV (reference sequence). CDR3 sequence (DNA): TGTGCCAGCAGTTTATTGGGTTACGATGAAAAACTGTTTTTT. Translated, it gives CASSLLGYDEKLFF.

The chain employs TRBV21-1 and TRBJ2-7; the table's D call TRBD2 went unverified against the DNA. TRBV21-1 is a listed pseudogene. The length of the CDR3 is 14 residues. The CDR3 region has the DNA TGTGCCAGCAGCAAAGCTCTGCCCGCGGTCGGGCAGTACTTC. Its translation: CASSKALPAVGQYF.

In the case of this clone: With a far larger clone one base away, a read error is the likely cause. The V and J genes are TRBV18 and TRBJ1-2; 7 nucleotides align to TRBD1. Germline V gives CDR1 KGHSH, CDR2 LQKENI. The CDR3 contains 13 residues. CDR3: CARSPTGEAGYTF. In nucleotides, the CDR3 is TGTGCCCGCTCACCCACAGGGGAGGCTGGCTACACCTTC.

The V gene is TRBV7-9, the J gene TRBJ2-3; D unclear. V was clipped by 4 bases and J by 0 bases, with 11 bases between them. This CDR3 contains 15 residues. Germline-derived CDR1 and CDR2 are SEHNR and FQNEAQ (reference sequence). CDR3 amino acids: CASSSSTGSTDTQYF. CDR3 bases: TGTGCCAGCAGCTCCTCAACGGGTAGCACAGATACGCAGTATTTT.

CDR3 amino acids: CASSFRLYGQGRSYGYTF. In DNA form, the CDR3 reads TGTGCCAGCAGCTTCCGCCTATACGGACAGGGACGGTCCTATGGCTACACCTTC. J is TRBJ1-2 and V is TRBV7-2; 8 bases are shared with TRBD1. CDR1 and CDR2 (germline): SGHTA, FQGNSA. This CDR3 spans 18 amino acids. V shed 3 bases, J shed 4 bases, and the junction held 16 bases outside the gene matches.

This clone was counted only a few times. This chain uses TRBV11-2 with TRBJ1-1, with D perhaps matching TRBD1 (5 bases). Germline CDR1 is SGHAT and CDR2 is FQNNGV. This CDR3 comprises 13 residues. Trimming removed 3 bases from V and 7 bases from J, with 12 bases in between. Here the CDR3 DNA reads TGTGCCAGCAGCTTGGGAGGGGACGGTGAAGCTTTCTTT. Protein product: CASSLGGDGEAFF. The variable domain in full, completed from reference TRBV11-2 and TRBJ1-1, reads EAGVAQSPRYKIIEKRQSVAFWCNPISGHATLYWYQQILGQGPKLLIQFQNNGVVDDSQLPKDRFSAERLKGVDSTLKIQPAKLEDSAVYLCASSLGGDGEAFFGQGTRLTVV.

The chain employs TRBV7-2 and TRBJ2-5; 9 bases fit TRBD2. The length of the CDR3 is 15 residues. Per the germline V gene, CDR1 is SGHTA and CDR2 is FQGNSA. Trimming at V came to 4 bases and at J to 5 bases, leaving 8 bases not matched to a gene. The CDR3 DNA reads TGTGCCAGCAGCTCAGGTAGCGGGAGCATGGAGACCCAGTACTTC. This translates into CASSSGSGSMETQYF. The whole variable domain, filled in from reference TRBV7-2 and TRBJ2-5, reads GAGVSQSPSNKVTEKGKDVELRCDPISGHTALYWYRQSLGQGLEFLIYFQGNSAPDKSGLPSDRFSAERTGGSVSTLTIQRTQQEDSAVYLCASSSGSGSMETQYFGPGTRLLVL.

The rearrangement links TRBV7-2 to TRBJ2-5; D may match TRBD1 or TRBD2 (5 bases each). Trimming cost V 8 bases and J 2 bases, with 21 bases left between them. Germline V gene data show CDR1 as SGHTA and CDR2 as FQGNSA. The CDR3 sequence is 16 residues long. CDR3 sequence (DNA): TGTGCCAGCGCCGATATCTTGTGGGGGAGACAAGAGACCCAGTACTTC. Its translation is CASADILWGRQETQYF.

The rearrangement uses TRBV5-1 and TRBJ2-3; 9 nucleotides agree with TRBD2. Per germline, CDR1 SGHRS and CDR2 YFSETQ. This CDR3 has 16 amino acids. V gave up 0 bases and J gave up 4 bases; unmatched junction bases: 6. The CDR3 DNA follows: TGCGCCAGCAGCTTGGGGCGGGGGGGCCGAGCAGATACGCAGTATTTT. This gives the protein CASSLGRGGRADTQYF.

V is TRBV7-2 and J is TRBJ2-1, with 7 bases identical to TRBD2. Germline V lookup: CDR1 SGHTA, CDR2 FQGNSA. The CDR3 consists of 15 residues. V gave up 1 base and J gave up 4 bases; unmatched junction bases: 4. The CDR3 DNA is TGTGCCAGCAGCTTAGAAGGCGGGGGATACAATGAGCAGTTCTTC. It translates to CASSLEGGGYNEQFF.

This sequence joins TRBV11-2 and TRBJ1-2, with 8 bases that match TRBD1. The length of the CDR3 is 15 residues. V trimming: 1 base; J trimming: 2 bases; junction bases outside the gene matches: 3. In germline, CDR1 is SGHAT, CDR2 FQNNGV. CDR3 amino acids: CASSLGQGKNYGYTF. CDR3 in DNA: TGTGCCAGCAGCTTAGGACAGGGGAAAAACTATGGCTACACCTTC.

The V call is TRBV7-8, the J call TRBJ2-4, with D possibly matching TRBD2 (6 bases). Trimming took off 3 bases at V and 3 bases at J, with 12 bases between the two ends. From germline, CDR1 is SGHVS and CDR2 FQNEAQ. This CDR3 has 15 amino acids. This CDR3 reads CASSFGGSGKNIQYF. In nucleotides, the CDR3 is TGTGCCAGCAGCTTTGGGGGGAGTGGCAAAAACATTCAGTACTTC.

A single count supports this clone. The CDR3 region is CASSSPRENTEAFF. The CDR3 DNA is TGCGCCAGCAGCTCTCCAAGGGAGAACACTGAAGCTTTCTTT. V usage is TRBV5-1 and J usage is TRBJ1-1; D is unclear. The CDR3 length is 14 residues. Trimming stripped 3 bases from V and 1 base from J, with 10 bases between. Germline V gene sequence: CDR1 SGHRS, CDR2 YFSETQ.

The V call is TRBV7-6, the J call TRBJ1-1; 7 bases are shared with TRBD1. Germline CDR1 reads SGHVS; CDR2 reads FNYEAQ. The CDR3 consists of 13 residues. The trim removed 6 bases at V and 3 bases at J, leaving 4 bases unmatched. As DNA, the CDR3 is TGTGCCAGCAGGCTAACAGGGGACACTGAAGCTTTCTTT. Encoded protein: CASRLTGDTEAFF.

In DNA form, the CDR3 reads TGCAGCGGTGGACGCGGGACTAGCCAAGAGACCCAGTACTTC. Protein sequence: CSGGRGTSQETQYF. This sequence joins TRBV29-1 and TRBJ2-5, with 8 bases that match TRBD2. Looked up from germline, CDR1 is SQVTM and CDR2 is ANQGSEA. The length of the CDR3 is 14 residues. The V segment lost 7 bases and the J segment 1 base; nucleotides outside the gene matches: 8.